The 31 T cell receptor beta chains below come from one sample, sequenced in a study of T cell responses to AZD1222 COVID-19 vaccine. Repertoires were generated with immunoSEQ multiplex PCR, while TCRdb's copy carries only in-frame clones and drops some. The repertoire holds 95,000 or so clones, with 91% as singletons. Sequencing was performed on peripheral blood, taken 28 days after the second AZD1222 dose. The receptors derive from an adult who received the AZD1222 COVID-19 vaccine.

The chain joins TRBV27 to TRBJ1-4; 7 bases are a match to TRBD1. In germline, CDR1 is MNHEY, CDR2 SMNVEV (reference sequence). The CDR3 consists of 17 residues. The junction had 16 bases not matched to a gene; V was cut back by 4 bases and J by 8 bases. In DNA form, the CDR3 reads TGTGCCAGCAGTTCGGATTACAGACAGGGCGACCGGGAAAAACTGTTTTTT. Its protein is CASSSDYRQGDREKLFF.

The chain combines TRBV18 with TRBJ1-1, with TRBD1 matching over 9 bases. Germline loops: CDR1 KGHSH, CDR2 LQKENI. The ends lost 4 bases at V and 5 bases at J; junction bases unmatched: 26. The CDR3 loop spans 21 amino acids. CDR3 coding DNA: TGTGCCAGCTCACGAAACCCTTGGGGAGGGGCTACCGGGACAGGGAGAACTGAAGCTTTCTTT. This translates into CASSRNPWGGATGTGRTEAFF.

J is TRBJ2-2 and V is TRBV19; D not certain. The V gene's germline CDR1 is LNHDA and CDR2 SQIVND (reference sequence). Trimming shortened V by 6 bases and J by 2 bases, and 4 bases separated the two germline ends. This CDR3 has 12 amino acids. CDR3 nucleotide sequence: TGTGCCAGTAGGGTTAACACCGGGGAGCTGTTTTTT. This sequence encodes CASRVNTGELFF.

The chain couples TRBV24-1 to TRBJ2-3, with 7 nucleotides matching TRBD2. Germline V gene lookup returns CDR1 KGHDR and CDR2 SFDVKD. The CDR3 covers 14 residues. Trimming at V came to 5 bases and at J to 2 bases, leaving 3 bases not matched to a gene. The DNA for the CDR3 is TGTGCCACCAGTGCAGCGGGGCCCACAGATACGCAGTATTTT. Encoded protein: CATSAAGPTDTQYF.

The CDR3 loop reads CASTADRGSSYEQYF. CDR3 coding DNA: TGTGCCAGTACGGCCGACAGGGGAAGCTCCTACGAGCAGTACTTC. The genes are TRBV19 and TRBJ2-7, with 8 nucleotides matching TRBD1. The V and J ends lost 7 bases and 0 bases, in that order; junction bases with no gene match: 8. The CDR3 runs 15 residues. Germline V gene data show CDR1 as LNHDA and CDR2 as SQIVND (reference sequence).

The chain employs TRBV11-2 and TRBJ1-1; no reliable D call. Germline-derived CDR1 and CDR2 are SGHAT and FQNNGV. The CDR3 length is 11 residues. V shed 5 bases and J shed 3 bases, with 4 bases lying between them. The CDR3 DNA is TGTGCCAGCAGCCCGGACACTGAAGCTTTCTTT. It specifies CASSPDTEAFF.

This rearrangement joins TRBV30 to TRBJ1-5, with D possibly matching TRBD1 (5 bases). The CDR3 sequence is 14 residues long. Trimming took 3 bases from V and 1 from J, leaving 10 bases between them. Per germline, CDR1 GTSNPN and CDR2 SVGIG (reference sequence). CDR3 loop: CAWRDSGSNQPQHF. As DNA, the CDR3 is TGTGCCTGGAGAGATTCAGGGAGCAATCAGCCCCAGCATTTT.

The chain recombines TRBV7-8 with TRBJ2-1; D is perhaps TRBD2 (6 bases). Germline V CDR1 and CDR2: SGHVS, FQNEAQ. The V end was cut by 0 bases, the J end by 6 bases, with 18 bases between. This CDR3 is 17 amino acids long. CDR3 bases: TGTGCCAGCAGCTTAGCGCGGGAAGGGGCCCTCGGCAATGAGCAGTTCTTC. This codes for CASSLAREGALGNEQFF.

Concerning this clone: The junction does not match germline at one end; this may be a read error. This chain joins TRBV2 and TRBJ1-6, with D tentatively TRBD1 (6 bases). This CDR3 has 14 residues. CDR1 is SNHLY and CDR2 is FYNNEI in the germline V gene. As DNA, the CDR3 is TGTGCCAGCAGTGGACAGGTCTATGATTCACCCCTCCACTTT. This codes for CASSGQVYDSPLHF.

The CDR3 DNA is TGTGCCAGCAACAACCGCCCGCGGAACGAGCAGTACTTC. Amino acid sequence: CASNNRPRNEQYF. V gene TRBV2 combines with J gene TRBJ2-7; D ambiguous. The CDR3 spans 13 residues. V gave up 7 bases and J gave up 5 bases, with 15 bases separating them. CDR1 is SNHLY, CDR2 FYNNEI, per germline.

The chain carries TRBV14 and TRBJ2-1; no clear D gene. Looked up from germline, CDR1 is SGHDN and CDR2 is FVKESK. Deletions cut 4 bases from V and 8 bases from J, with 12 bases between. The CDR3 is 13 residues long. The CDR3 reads CASSRSDGHEQFF. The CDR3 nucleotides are TGTGCCAGCAGCCGATCAGATGGGCATGAGCAGTTCTTC.

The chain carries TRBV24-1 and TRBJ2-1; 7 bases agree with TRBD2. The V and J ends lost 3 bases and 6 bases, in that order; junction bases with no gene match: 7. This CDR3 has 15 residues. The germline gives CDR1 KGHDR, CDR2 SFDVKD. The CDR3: CATSDQRDPFNEQFF. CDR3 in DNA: TGTGCCACCAGTGATCAGCGGGATCCCTTCAATGAGCAGTTCTTC.

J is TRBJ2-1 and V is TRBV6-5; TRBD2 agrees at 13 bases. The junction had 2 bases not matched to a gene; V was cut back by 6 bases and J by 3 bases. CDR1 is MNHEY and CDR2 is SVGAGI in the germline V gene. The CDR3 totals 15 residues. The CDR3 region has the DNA TGTGCCAGCAGCGGGACTAGCGGGATCTACAATGAGCAGTTCTTC. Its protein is CASSGTSGIYNEQFF.

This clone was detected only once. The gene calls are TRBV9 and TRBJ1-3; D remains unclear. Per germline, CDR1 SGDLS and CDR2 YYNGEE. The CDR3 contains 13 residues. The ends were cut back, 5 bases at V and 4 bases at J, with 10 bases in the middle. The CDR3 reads CASSNSFGNTIYF. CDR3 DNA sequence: TGTGCCAGCAGTAACAGTTTCGGAAACACCATATATTTT.

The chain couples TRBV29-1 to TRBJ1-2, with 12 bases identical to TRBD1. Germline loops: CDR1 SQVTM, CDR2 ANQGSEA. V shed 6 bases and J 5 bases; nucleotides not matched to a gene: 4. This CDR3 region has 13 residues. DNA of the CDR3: TGCAGCGTCGGGACAGGGGGCGCATATGGCTACACCTTC. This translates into CSVGTGGAYGYTF.

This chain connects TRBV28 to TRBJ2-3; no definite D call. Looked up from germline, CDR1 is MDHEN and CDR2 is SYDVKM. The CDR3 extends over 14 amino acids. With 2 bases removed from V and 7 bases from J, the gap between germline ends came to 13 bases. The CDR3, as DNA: TGTGCCAGCAGTTTACGACGGAAGGGAAATACGCAGTATTTT. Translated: CASSLRRKGNTQYF.

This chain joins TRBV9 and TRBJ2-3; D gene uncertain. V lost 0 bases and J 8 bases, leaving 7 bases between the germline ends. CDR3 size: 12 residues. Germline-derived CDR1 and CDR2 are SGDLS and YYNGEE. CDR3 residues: CASSVDGVTQYF. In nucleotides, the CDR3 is TGTGCCAGCAGCGTAGACGGAGTTACGCAGTATTTT.

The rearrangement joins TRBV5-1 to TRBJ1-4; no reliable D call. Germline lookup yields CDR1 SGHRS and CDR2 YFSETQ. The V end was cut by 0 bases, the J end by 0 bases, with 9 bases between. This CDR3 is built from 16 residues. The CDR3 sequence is CASSLGVVATNEKLFF. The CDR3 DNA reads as TGCGCCAGCAGCTTGGGGGTTGTGGCAACTAATGAAAAACTGTTTTTT. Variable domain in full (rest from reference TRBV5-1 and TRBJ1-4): KAGVTQTPRYLIKTRGQQVTLSCSPISGHRSVSWYQQTPGQGLQFLFEYFSETQRNKGNFPGRFSGRQFSNSRSEMNVSTLELGDSALYLCASSLGVVATNEKLFFGSGTQLSVL.

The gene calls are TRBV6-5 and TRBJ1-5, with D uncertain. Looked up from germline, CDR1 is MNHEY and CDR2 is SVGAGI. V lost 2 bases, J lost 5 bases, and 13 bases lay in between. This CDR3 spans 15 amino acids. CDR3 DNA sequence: TGTGCCAGCAGTTACGGCCCGCCGCGCCATCAGCCCCAGCATTTT. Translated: CASSYGPPRHQPQHF.

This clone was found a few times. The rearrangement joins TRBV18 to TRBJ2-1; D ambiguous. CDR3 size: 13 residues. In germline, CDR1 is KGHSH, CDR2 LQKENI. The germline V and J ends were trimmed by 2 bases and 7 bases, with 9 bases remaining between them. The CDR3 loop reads CASSPFSANEQFF. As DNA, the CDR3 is TGTGCCAGCTCACCATTCTCGGCGAATGAGCAGTTCTTC.

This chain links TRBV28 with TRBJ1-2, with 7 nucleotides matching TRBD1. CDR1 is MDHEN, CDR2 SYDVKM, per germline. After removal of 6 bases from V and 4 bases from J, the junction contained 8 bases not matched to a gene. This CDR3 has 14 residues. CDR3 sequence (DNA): TGTGCCAGCAGGGGATTCACAGGGGCCTATGGCTACACCTTC. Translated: CASRGFTGAYGYTF.

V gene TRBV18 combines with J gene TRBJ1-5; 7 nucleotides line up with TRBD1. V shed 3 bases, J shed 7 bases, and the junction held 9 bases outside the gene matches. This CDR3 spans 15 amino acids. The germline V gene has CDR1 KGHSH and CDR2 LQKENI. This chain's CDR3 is CASSPRQGTGQPQHF. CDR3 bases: TGTGCCAGCTCACCCCGACAGGGAACGGGGCAGCCCCAGCATTTT.

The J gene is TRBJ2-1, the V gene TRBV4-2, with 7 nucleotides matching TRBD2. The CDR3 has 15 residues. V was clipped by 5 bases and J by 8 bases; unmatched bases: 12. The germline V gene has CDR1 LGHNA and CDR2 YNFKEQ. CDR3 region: CASSSPGTNSHEQFF. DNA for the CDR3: TGTGCCAGCAGCTCTCCCGGGACTAACTCCCATGAGCAGTTCTTC.

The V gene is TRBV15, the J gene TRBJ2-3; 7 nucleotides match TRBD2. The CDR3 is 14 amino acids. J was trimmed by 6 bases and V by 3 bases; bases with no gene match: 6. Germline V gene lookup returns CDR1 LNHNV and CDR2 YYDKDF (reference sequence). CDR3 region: CATSSGRGKDTQYF. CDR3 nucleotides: TGTGCCACCAGCAGTGGGAGGGGAAAGGATACGCAGTATTTT.

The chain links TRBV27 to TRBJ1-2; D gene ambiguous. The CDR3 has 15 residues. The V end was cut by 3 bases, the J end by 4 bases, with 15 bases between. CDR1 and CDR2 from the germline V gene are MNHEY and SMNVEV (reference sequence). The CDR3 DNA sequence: TGTGCCAGCAGTTTCAGCCTCTCGGGGAGCTATGGCTACACCTTC. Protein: CASSFSLSGSYGYTF.

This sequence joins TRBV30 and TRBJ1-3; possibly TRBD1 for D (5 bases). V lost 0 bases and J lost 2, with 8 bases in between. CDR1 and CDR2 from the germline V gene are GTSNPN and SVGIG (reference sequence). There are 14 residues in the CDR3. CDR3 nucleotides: TGTGCCTGGAGTGTACTAGGGGCTGGAAACACCATATATTTT. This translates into CAWSVLGAGNTIYF. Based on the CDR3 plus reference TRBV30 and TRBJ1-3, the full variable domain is SQTIHQWPATLVQPVGSPLSLECTVEGTSNPNLYWYRQAAGRGLQLLFYSVGIGQISSEVPQNLSASRPQDRQFILSSKKLLLSDSGFYLCAWSVLGAGNTIYFGEGSWLTVV.

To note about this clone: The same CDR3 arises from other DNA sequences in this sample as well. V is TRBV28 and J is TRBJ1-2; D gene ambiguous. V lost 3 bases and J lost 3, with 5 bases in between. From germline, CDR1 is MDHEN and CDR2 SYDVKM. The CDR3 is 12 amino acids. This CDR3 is CASSLTDYGYTF. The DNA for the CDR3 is TGTGCCAGCAGTTTGACCGACTATGGCTACACCTTC.

CDR3 DNA sequence: TGTGCCAGCCACCCACAGGGGGCGGCCTACGAGCAGTACTTC. Protein: CASHPQGAAYEQYF. The rearrangement joins TRBV6-4 to TRBJ2-7; the match to TRBD1 covers 9 bases. In germline, CDR1 is MRHNA, CDR2 SNTAGT. The CDR3 has 14 residues. With 8 bases clipped from V and 2 bases from J, the junction kept 7 bases outside the gene matches.

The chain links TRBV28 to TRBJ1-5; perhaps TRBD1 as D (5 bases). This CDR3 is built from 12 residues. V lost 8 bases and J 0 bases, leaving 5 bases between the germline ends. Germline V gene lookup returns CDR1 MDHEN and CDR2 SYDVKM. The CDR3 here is CASGGSNQPQHF. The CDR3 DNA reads TGTGCCAGCGGGGGTAGCAATCAGCCCCAGCATTTT. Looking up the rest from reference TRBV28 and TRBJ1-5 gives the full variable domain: DVKVTQSSRYLVKRTGEKVFLECVQDMDHENMFWYRQDPGLGLRLIYFSYDVKMKEKGDIPEGYSVSREKKERFSLILESASTNQTSMYLCASGGSNQPQHFGDGTRLSIL.

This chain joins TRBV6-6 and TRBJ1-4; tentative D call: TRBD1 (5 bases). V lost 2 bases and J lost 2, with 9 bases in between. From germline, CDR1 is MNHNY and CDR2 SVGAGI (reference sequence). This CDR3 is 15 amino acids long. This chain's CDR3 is CASSYHRMTNEKLFF. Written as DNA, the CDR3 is TGTGCCAGCAGTTACCACAGGATGACTAATGAAAAACTGTTTTTT.

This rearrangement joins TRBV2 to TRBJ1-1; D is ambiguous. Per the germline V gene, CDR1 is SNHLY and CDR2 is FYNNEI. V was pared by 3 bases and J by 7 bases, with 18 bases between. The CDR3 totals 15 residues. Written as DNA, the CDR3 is TGTGCCAGCAGTGAGCAAAGTAACACCGTTTTTGAAGCTTTCTTT. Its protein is CASSEQSNTVFEAFF.